This is a list of T cell receptor beta chains from one sample in a study of T cell clonotyping in hematopoietic cell transplantation. TCRdb's copy holds only in-frame clones and misses some; the assay was immunoSEQ multiplex PCR. Here the sample spans roughly 49,000 clones, 86% being singletons. This sample comprised peripheral blood mononuclear cells, obtained before stem cell transplant. The receptor source for this set is a man in his 60s with biphenotypic leukemia. Some clones in this sample may be carry-over from other donors' samples. The conserved cysteine and the conserved F or W are not part of the CDR3 here.

v_call: TRBV30
j_call: TRBJ2-2
cdr3_aa: AWTQGGAANTGELF

v_call: TRBV2
j_call: TRBJ1-2
cdr3_aa: ASSDNGGIGYT

v_call: TRBV5-1
j_call: TRBJ2-5
cdr3_aa: ASSRERAEETQY

v_call: TRBV28
j_call: TRBJ2-3
cdr3_aa: ASSLWRDLTDTQY

v_call: TRBV7-9
j_call: TRBJ1-1
cdr3_aa: ASSLGTEAF

v_call: TRBV2
j_call: TRBJ2-7
cdr3_aa: ASRELGARAEQY

v_call: TRBV6-6
j_call: TRBJ2-7
cdr3_aa: ASSWTGVDYEQY

v_call: TRBV7-2
j_call: TRBJ1-2
cdr3_aa: ASSPQEGTSYGYT

v_call: TRBV6-1
j_call: TRBJ2-5
cdr3_aa: ASSEAGGPETQY

v_call: TRBV4-3
j_call: TRBJ1-1
cdr3_aa: ASSQEWGVNTEAF

v_call: TRBV28
j_call: TRBJ2-1
cdr3_aa: ASSLRAESYNEQF

v_call: TRBV5-6
j_call: TRBJ1-2
cdr3_aa: ASSLAGTGLRVGGYT

v_call: TRBV5-4
j_call: TRBJ2-7
cdr3_aa: ASRMGPSYEQY

v_call: TRBV7-8
j_call: TRBJ2-5
cdr3_aa: ASSSPTAYQETQY

v_call: TRBV19
j_call: TRBJ2-3
cdr3_aa: ASRSWESTDTQY

v_call: TRBV30
j_call: TRBJ2-7
cdr3_aa: AWNGDSYEQY

v_call: TRBV30
j_call: TRBJ2-7
cdr3_aa: AWSRASGRKQY

v_call: TRBV5-4
j_call: TRBJ2-7
cdr3_aa: ASSFDSIDEQY

v_call: TRBV27
j_call: TRBJ2-7
cdr3_aa: ASSEFGQTYEQY

v_call: TRBV19
j_call: TRBJ2-3
cdr3_aa: ASSTGLAGGPDTQY

v_call: TRBV10-2
j_call: TRBJ2-7
cdr3_aa: ASSETYEQY

v_call: TRBV19
j_call: TRBJ2-2
cdr3_aa: ASSPPPGELF

v_call: TRBV7-2
j_call: TRBJ2-2
cdr3_aa: ASRLDRVNTGELF

v_call: TRBV30
j_call: TRBJ2-7
cdr3_aa: ACFLRDRAGYEQY

v_call: TRBV19
j_call: TRBJ2-7
cdr3_aa: ASSISAGTYEQY

v_call: TRBV30
j_call: TRBJ1-5
cdr3_aa: AWRYRNSNQPQH

v_call: TRBV30
j_call: TRBJ1-2
cdr3_aa: AWSAGQGVYGYT

v_call: TRBV5-4
j_call: TRBJ2-3
cdr3_aa: ASSSNRQGVTDTQY

v_call: TRBV2
j_call: TRBJ2-3
cdr3_aa: ASSKFTSGRVSDTQY

v_call: TRBV20-1
j_call: TRBJ2-7
cdr3_aa: SATHHEQY

v_call: TRBV5-4
j_call: TRBJ2-3
cdr3_aa: ASSQEGGRDTQY

v_call: TRBV4-3
j_call: TRBJ1-4
cdr3_aa: ASSQDSRGTNEKLF

v_call: TRBV19
j_call: TRBJ2-5
cdr3_aa: ASSIAPKETQY

v_call: TRBV5-1
j_call: TRBJ1-2
cdr3_aa: ASSLQTGQYGYT

v_call: TRBV2
j_call: TRBJ2-6
cdr3_aa: ASRGDRATGANVLT

v_call: TRBV5-1
j_call: TRBJ2-7
cdr3_aa: ASSPRQRESNEQY

v_call: TRBV30
j_call: TRBJ1-4
cdr3_aa: AWSGGRNEKLF

v_call: TRBV4-1
j_call: TRBJ1-5
cdr3_aa: ASSQASPEGQPQH

v_call: TRBV10-3
j_call: TRBJ2-7
cdr3_aa: AINAGGGLAGLISYEQY

v_call: TRBV6-4
j_call: TRBJ2-3
cdr3_aa: ASSGAGDTDTQY

v_call: TRBV28
j_call: TRBJ2-7
cdr3_aa: ASSLQLAGQY

v_call: TRBV29-1
j_call: TRBJ1-2
cdr3_aa: SVEAMRGDGYT

v_call: TRBV5-1
j_call: TRBJ2-4
cdr3_aa: ASSLDRGIQY

v_call: TRBV7-9
j_call: TRBJ2-7
cdr3_aa: ASSFGGPTYEQY

v_call: TRBV7-8
j_call: TRBJ2-7
cdr3_aa: ASSPQGMDRLSGGEQY

v_call: TRBV27
j_call: TRBJ1-2
cdr3_aa: ASSFVNDRASYGYT

v_call: TRBV4-3
j_call: TRBJ1-2
cdr3_aa: ASSQNRASGYT

v_call: TRBV28
j_call: TRBJ2-2
cdr3_aa: ASREPGRDTGELF

v_call: TRBV28
j_call: TRBJ2-2
cdr3_aa: ASDDSNTGELF

v_call: TRBV7-2
j_call: TRBJ2-1
cdr3_aa: ASSFDFNSGRFNEQF

v_call: TRBV6-5
j_call: TRBJ1-1
cdr3_aa: ASSQGTAAF

v_call: TRBV28
j_call: TRBJ1-2
cdr3_aa: ASSAKTGWAYGYT

v_call: TRBV2
j_call: TRBJ2-6
cdr3_aa: ATGSLDSGANVLT

v_call: TRBV28
j_call: TRBJ1-1
cdr3_aa: ASSLNAQGRLMNTEAF

v_call: TRBV9
j_call: TRBJ1-1
cdr3_aa: ASSVGGQPQAF

v_call: TRBV2
j_call: TRBJ2-3
cdr3_aa: ASSETRNTGAQY

v_call: TRBV2
j_call: TRBJ2-2
cdr3_aa: ASTASPGGKELF

v_call: TRBV4-3
j_call: TRBJ2-1
cdr3_aa: ASSQDLRRPYNEQF

v_call: TRBV7-2
j_call: TRBJ1-2
cdr3_aa: ASSSRDREPGYT